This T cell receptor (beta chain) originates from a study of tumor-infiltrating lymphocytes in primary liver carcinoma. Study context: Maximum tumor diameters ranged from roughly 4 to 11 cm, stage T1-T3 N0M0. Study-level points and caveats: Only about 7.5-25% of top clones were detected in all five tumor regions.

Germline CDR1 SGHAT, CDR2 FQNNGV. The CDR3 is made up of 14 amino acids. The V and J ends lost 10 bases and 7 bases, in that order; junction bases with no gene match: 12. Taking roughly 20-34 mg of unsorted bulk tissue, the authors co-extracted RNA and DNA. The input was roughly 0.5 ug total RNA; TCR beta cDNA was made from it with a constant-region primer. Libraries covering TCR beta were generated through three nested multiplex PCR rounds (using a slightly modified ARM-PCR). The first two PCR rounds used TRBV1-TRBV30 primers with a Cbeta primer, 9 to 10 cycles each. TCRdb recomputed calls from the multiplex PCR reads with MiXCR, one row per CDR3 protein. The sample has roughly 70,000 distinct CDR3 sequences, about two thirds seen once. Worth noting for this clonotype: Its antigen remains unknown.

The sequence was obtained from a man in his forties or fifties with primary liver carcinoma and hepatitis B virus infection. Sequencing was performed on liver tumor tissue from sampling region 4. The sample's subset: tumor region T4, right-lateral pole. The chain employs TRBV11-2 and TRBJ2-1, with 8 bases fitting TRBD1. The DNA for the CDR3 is TGTGCCATCAGTTCAGGGGGCCCTGGGAATGAGCAGTTCTTC. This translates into CAISSGGPGNEQFF.